This TCR beta chain was sequenced during a study of T-cell reconstitution after alpha-beta-depleted transplantation in children. Study-level points and caveats: At day 60, the high TCRbeta diversity found in some patients originated from recipient T cells and thymic progenitors that had survived. Roughly two months post-transplant, alpha-beta T cells reportedly originated from several hundred graft clones that had expanded. The main origin of T-cell counts and diversity one year after transplant was newly produced T cells.

Of note for this clonotype: Its antigen is currently unknown.

It was with unique molecular identifiers that the TCRbeta library was prepared. TCRdb re-called the PCR reads with MiXCR, one entry per CDR3 protein. The table includes 100,000 or so distinct CDR3 sequences, 20% to 30% detected once. The CDR3 sequence is 14 residues long. Germline CDR1 is DFQATT and CDR2 is SNEGSKA (reference sequence). The germline V and J ends were trimmed by 4 bases and 6 bases, with 16 bases remaining between them. The gene calls are TRBV20-1 and TRBJ2-1; D perhaps matches TRBD2 (6 bases). This specimen consisted of PBMCs, obtained before TCRalphabeta/CD19-depleted stem cell transplant. The sequence was obtained from a boy between 2 and 10 years old with acute lymphoblastic leukemia, due to receive a stem cell transplant. The CDR3 here is CSATSGKGGNEQFF. The DNA for the CDR3 is TGCAGTGCTACCAGCGGAAAGGGAGGCAATGAGCAGTTCTTC.